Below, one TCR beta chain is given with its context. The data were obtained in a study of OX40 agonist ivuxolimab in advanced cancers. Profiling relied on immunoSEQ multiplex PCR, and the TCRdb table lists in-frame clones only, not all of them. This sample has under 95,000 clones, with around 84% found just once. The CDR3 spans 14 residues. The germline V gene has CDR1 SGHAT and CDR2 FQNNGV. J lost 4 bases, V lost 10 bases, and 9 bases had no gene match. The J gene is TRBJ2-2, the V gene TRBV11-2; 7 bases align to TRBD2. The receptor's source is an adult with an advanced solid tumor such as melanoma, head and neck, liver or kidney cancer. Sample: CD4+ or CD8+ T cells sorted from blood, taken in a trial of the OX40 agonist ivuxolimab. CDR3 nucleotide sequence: TGTGCCACCTCCCCACGGGAGGTCACCGGGGAGCTGTTTTTT. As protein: CATSPREVTGELFF. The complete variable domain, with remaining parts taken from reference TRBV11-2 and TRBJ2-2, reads EAGVAQSPRYKIIEKRQSVAFWCNPISGHATLYWYQQILGQGPKLLIQFQNNGVVDDSQLPKDRFSAERLKGVDSTLKIQPAKLEDSAVYLCATSPREVTGELFFGEGSRLTVL.